This TCR beta chain stems from a study of shared clonotypes between healthy human individuals. Produced via immunoSEQ multiplex PCR; TCRdb's table is partial and in-frame only. The sample has about 2,500,000 clones; about 92% are singletons. Details on this clone: At the DNA level, this CDR3 is encoded by other sequences in the same sample as well.

V was trimmed by 2 bases and J by 5 bases, leaving 12 bases between them. Germline CDR1 and CDR2: SNHLY and FYNNEI. The CDR3 covers 15 residues. This receptor was taken from a man aged 18 to 35 in good health. This chain links TRBV2 with TRBJ1-4; a possible D gene is TRBD1 (5 bases). Specimen: naive CD4+ T cells sorted from blood. As for subset: CD45RA+ positively selected. For the CDR3, the DNA is TGTGCCAGCAGTGAACTGGGGGTTAGAAATGAAAAACTGTTTTTT. Protein product: CASSELGVRNEKLFF.